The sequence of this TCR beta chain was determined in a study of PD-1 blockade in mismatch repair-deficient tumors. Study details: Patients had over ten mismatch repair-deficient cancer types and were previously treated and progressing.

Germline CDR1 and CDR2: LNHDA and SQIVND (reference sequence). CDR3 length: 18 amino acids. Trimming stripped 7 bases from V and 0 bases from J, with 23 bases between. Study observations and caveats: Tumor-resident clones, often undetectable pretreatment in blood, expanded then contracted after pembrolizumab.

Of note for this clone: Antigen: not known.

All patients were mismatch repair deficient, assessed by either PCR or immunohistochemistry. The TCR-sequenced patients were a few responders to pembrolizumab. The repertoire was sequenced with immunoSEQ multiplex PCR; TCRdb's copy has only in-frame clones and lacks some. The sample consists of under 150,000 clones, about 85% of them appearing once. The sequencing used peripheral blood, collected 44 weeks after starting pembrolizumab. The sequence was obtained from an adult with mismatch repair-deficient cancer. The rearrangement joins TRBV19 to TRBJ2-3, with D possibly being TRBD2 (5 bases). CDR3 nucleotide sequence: TGTGCCAGTAACCCCTTGCCACAACTGCGGGCGAGCACAGATACGCAGTATTTT. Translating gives CASNPLPQLRASTDTQYF.